This T cell receptor (beta chain) was recorded in a study of T-cell reconstitution after alpha-beta-depleted transplantation in children. Study observations and caveats: At around two months after transplant, the alpha-beta T cells were reportedly derived from several hundred expanded clones that came from non-depleted graft cells. A year post-transplant, T-cell counts and diversity derived mostly from newly produced T cells. Certain patients had high TCRbeta diversity at day 60, and it came from recipient T cells and thymic progenitors that survived.

During its preparation, the TCRbeta library received unique molecular identifiers. TCRdb passed the PCR reads through MiXCR, listing each CDR3 protein once. The repertoire has 450,000 to 700,000 distinct CDR3 sequences, around 27% of them found once; the top ten carry about 35%. Remarks on this clonotype: Its antigen remains unknown.

The CDR3 spans 14 residues. From germline, CDR1 is SNHLY and CDR2 FYNNEI. Germline trimming cut 4 bases from V and 5 bases from J; bases unmatched to any gene: 6. Source: PBMCs, taken before TCRalphabeta/CD19-depleted stem cell transplant. This rearrangement joins TRBV2 to TRBJ2-5, with 8 nucleotides matching TRBD1. This clonotype was sampled from a boy under two years old with Wiskott-Aldrich syndrome, due to receive a stem cell transplant. CDR3 in amino acids: CASSGISGGETQYF. The CDR3 region has the DNA TGTGCCAGCAGTGGAATTTCAGGGGGCGAGACCCAGTACTTC.